Listed below are T cell receptor beta chains from one sample, sequenced in a study of shared clonotypes between healthy human individuals. Here immunoSEQ multiplex PCR was the method, and the copy in TCRdb shows in-frame clones only, minus some. Among approximately 2.3 million clones listed, 90% to 95% were seen once. The sample consisted of naive CD4+ T cells from PBMCs. The source is a man between 18 and 35 years old in good health. Some clones in this sample may be carry-over from other donors' samples. Both conserved end residues are part of each CDR3. The D gene is left open where the match is weak. Expanded clones are given a class, and other clones once, few, many or no size at all.

size,V,J,D,CDR3,DNA
.,TRBV28,TRBJ1-2,TRBD1,CATGALDRVDGYTF,TGTGCCACCGGGGCCCTAGACAGGGTCGATGGCTACACCTTC
.,TRBV28,TRBJ1-2,.,CASSFGRLANYGYTF,TGTGCCAGCAGTTTCGGACGGTTAGCTAACTATGGCTACACCTTC
.,TRBV2,TRBJ1-1,.,CASGQVENTEAFF,TGTGCCAGCGGGCAGGTCGAAAACACTGAAGCTTTCTTT
.,TRBV7-9,TRBJ2-4,.,CASSSMTGQLGNIQYF,TGTGCCAGCAGCTCGATGACGGGACAACTCGGAAACATTCAGTACTTC
.,TRBV19,TRBJ2-2,TRBD2,CASSSVASGGTGELFF,TGTGCCAGTAGTAGCGTGGCTAGCGGTGGCACCGGGGAGCTGTTTTTT
.,TRBV2,TRBJ2-7,.,CASSYFYEQYF,TGTGCCAGCAGTTACTTTTACGAGCAGTACTTC
.,TRBV29-1,TRBJ1-2,.,CSVGTVYGYTF,TGCAGCGTTGGGACAGTCTATGGCTACACCTTC
.,TRBV6-1,TRBJ2-1,.,CASSDSVAYNEQFF,TGTGCCAGCAGTGACAGCGTGGCCTACAATGAGCAGTTCTTC
.,TRBV30,TRBJ2-3,TRBD2,CAWTSGSADTQYF,TGTGCCTGGACTAGCGGGAGTGCGGATACGCAGTATTTT
.,TRBV6-1,TRBJ1-1,.,CASSEGSTEAFF,TGTGCCAGCAGTGAGGGGAGTACTGAAGCTTTCTTT
.,TRBV28,TRBJ1-5,.,CASRAPGPRAQPQHF,TGTGCCAGCAGGGCACCGGGACCTAGGGCTCAGCCCCAGCATTTT
.,TRBV27,TRBJ2-3,TRBD1,CASSFTQGLGTDTQYF,TGTGCCAGCAGTTTCACACAGGGGTTAGGCACAGATACGCAGTATTTT
once,TRBV1,TRBJ1-4,.,CTSSRHLLGRGEKLFF,TGCACCAGCAGCCGCCACCTCCTAGGAAGGGGGGAAAAACTGTTTTTT
.,TRBV2,TRBJ1-4,TRBD1,CASSGTGVLEKLFF,TGTGCCAGCAGCGGGACAGGGGTTCTTGAAAAACTGTTTTTT
.,TRBV10-3,TRBJ2-5,.,CAISDRVGAETQYF,TGTGCCATCAGTGACAGGGTGGGGGCGGAGACCCAGTACTTC
.,TRBV4-3,TRBJ2-7,.,CASSQGVSYEQYF,TGCGCCAGCAGCCAAGGAGTCTCCTACGAGCAGTACTTC
.,TRBV6-6,TRBJ1-2,.,CASSPRLDSSGYTF,TGTGCCAGCAGTCCACGACTGGACAGCTCCGGCTACACCTTC
once,TRBV10-2,TRBJ2-2,.,CASSFREQSGELFF,TGCGCCAGCTCGTTTAGGGAACAGTCCGGGGAGCTGTTTTTT
.,TRBV6-1,TRBJ2-3,TRBD2,CASSEAGWRAGRSDTQYF,TGTGCCAGCAGTGAAGCCGGCTGGAGAGCGGGGCGGAGTGATACGCAGTATTTT
.,TRBV5-1,TRBJ1-1,.,CASSFDGGNTEAFF,TGCGCCAGCAGCTTCGATGGGGGGAACACTGAAGCTTTCTTT
once,TRBV28,TRBJ2-1,TRBD2,CASGPAGTAYNEQFF,TGTGCCAGCGGGCCAGCGGGGACTGCATACAATGAGCAGTTCTTC
.,TRBV5-1,TRBJ2-1,TRBD1,CASSPGQGAYNEQFF,TGCGCCAGCAGCCCCGGACAGGGGGCCTACAATGAGCAGTTCTTC
.,TRBV25-1,TRBJ2-7,TRBD2,CASSEYGLAGTYEQYF,TGTGCCAGCAGTGAATATGGACTAGCGGGGACCTACGAGCAGTACTTC
.,TRBV9,TRBJ2-7,.,CASSVGDIFYEQYF,TGTGCCAGCAGCGTAGGGGACATCTTCTACGAGCAGTACTTC